This T cell receptor beta chain was observed in a study of vaccination and CD4 T cells after COVID-19. About the study: Two doses of either BNT162b2 or mRNA-1273 vaccine were given to participants. Among convalescent patients, a few were sampled at day 14 and at days 161 to 241 post-vaccination. Sampling after COVID took place at a median of about 91 days (range 35 to 161) following diagnosis.

Germline V lookup: CDR1 MNHEY, CDR2 SVGEGT. The V and J ends lost 5 bases and 2 bases, in that order; junction bases with no gene match: 5. This CDR3 has 14 amino acids. With the Oncomine TCR Beta short-read assay, DNA from cultured CD4+ T cells was sequenced. Using its own MiXCR run on the PCR reads, TCRdb lists one record per CDR3 protein. The sample has about 23,000 distinct CDR3 sequences; about 40% are singletons. Time point of the sample: late sampling 161 to 241 days after vaccination in a few convalescent patients. Treatment: roughly 11-day PBMC culture with coronavirus spike peptide pools or control peptides (ViraFEST assay). The positive PCR dates, which preceded the US Alpha, Beta and Delta variants, fell between March and December 2020. On this clonotype: Its target is unknown.

This receptor was identified in a human donor who had recovered from COVID-19. Material: CD4+ T cells from blood, cultured in vitro, obtained about 7 months after SARS-CoV-2 vaccination. The V gene is TRBV6-2 or TRBV6-3, the J gene TRBJ2-5; 7 nucleotides line up with TRBD1. The CDR3 bases are TGTGCCAGCAGTACCGGGACAGTACAAGAGACCCAGTACTTC. Its protein is CASSTGTVQETQYF.